Reported below is one T cell receptor beta chain. Germline CDR1 is LNHDA and CDR2 is SQIVND (reference sequence). The CDR3 consists of 16 residues. The junction had 8 bases not matched to a gene; V was cut back by 7 bases and J by 2 bases. The protocol was immunoSEQ multiplex PCR, while the TCRdb copy is restricted to in-frame clones and leaves out a portion. The repertoire consists of approximately 470,000 clones, with roughly 90% occurring once and the leading ten covering 0.7%. The data are from a study of blood T cell repertoires in COVID-19. Study overall: Donors in the United States, Italy and Spain gave samples during acute or convalescent COVID-19. In each case, the material was cDNA or gDNA derived from T cells, B-cell-depleted T cells, or PBMCs.

Everyone who took part was roughly 18 to 89 years old, and they came from about two dozen US areas. Donors of Cohort 3 who recovered were those that had two negative PCRs, clearance, or symptom resolution. The sequence derives from a woman between 18 and 29 years old who had recovered from COVID-19. The chain employs TRBV19 and TRBJ1-5; 10 bases align to TRBD1. The sample taken for sequencing was PBMCs or T cells enriched from blood (not recorded which). CDR3 region: CASTPTGTGGNQPQHF. The CDR3 DNA is TGTGCCAGTACCCCAACCGGGACAGGGGGCAATCAGCCCCAGCATTTT.